The 15 T cell receptor beta chains below all came from one sample that was sequenced in a study of low-dose radiotherapy and immunotherapy resistance in tumors. Time point: after trial treatment. Sample treatment: LDRT plus nivolumab, ipilimumab, low-dose cyclophosphamide and aspirin (RACIN trial). TRAV and TRBV primers primed cDNA for both TCRalpha and TCRbeta. With a constant-region primer and a V-primer adapter, TCRs were subjected to roughly 18 PCR cycles of amplification. TCRdb re-analysed the reads in MiXCR, keeping a single row per CDR3 protein. The sample carries about 39,000 distinct CDR3 sequences, around 21% recorded once. Sequenced here: PBMCs, sampled after low-dose radiotherapy plus immunotherapy. The receptors shown here come from a female donor with ovarian cancer.

This clonotype was seen at least ten times. The chain links TRBV7-3 to TRBJ2-1; perhaps TRBD2 as D (6 bases). The CDR3 is 14 residues long. Per the germline V gene, CDR1 is SGHTA and CDR2 is FQGTGA. V was clipped by 5 bases and J by 6 bases, with 14 bases between them. The CDR3 nucleotides are TGTGCCAGCAGCGTACCGACTAGATTCAATGAGCAGTTCTTC. Translated: CASSVPTRFNEQFF.

The chain recombines TRBV5-4 with TRBJ2-5, with unresolved D. Deletions cut 0 bases from V and 0 bases from J, with 9 bases between. The germline V gene has CDR1 SGHNT and CDR2 YYREEE (reference sequence). The CDR3 consists of 15 residues. DNA of the CDR3: TGTGCCAGCAGCTTGGGGGCCTTGAACCAAGAGACCCAGTACTTC. Its protein is CASSLGALNQETQYF.

The sample holds many counts of this clonotype. The rearrangement links TRBV3-1 to TRBJ1-1; tentative D call: TRBD1 (5 bases). This CDR3 is 12 amino acids long. The germline V gene has CDR1 LGHDT and CDR2 YNNKEL (reference sequence). Deletions cut 3 bases from V and 7 bases from J, with 9 bases between. CDR3: CASSHGTLEAFF. The CDR3 nucleotides read TGTGCCAGCAGCCATGGGACGCTTGAAGCTTTCTTT. Combining the CDR3 with reference TRBV3-1 and TRBJ1-1 gives the whole variable domain DTAVSQTPKYLVTQMGNDKSIKCEQNLGHDTMYWYKQDSKKFLKIMFSYNNKELIINETVPNRFSPKSPDKAHLNLHINSLELGDSAVYFCASSHGTLEAFFGQGTRLTVV.

The table lists this clonotype with many counts. This rearrangement joins TRBV19 to TRBJ1-6, with 10 bases fitting TRBD1. The V gene end was trimmed by 5 bases and the J gene end by 0 bases; junction bases not matched to a gene: 16. CDR3 size: 21 residues. The germline V gene has CDR1 LNHDA and CDR2 SQIVND (reference sequence). The CDR3 nucleotides are TGTGCCAGTAGTCCCGCCGGGACAGGGGCGCCCGGGAGCTCCTATAATTCACCCCTCCACTTT. Its protein is CASSPAGTGAPGSSYNSPLHF.

This clonotype showed up many times. The chain is built from TRBV7-3 and TRBJ1-1, with a possible D match to TRBD1 (6 bases). Between the trimmed V and J ends, which lost 4 bases and 6 bases, there was a span of 12 bases. The CDR3 extends over 13 amino acids. Germline V gene data show CDR1 as SGHTA and CDR2 as FQGTGA. For the CDR3, the DNA is TGTGCCAGCAGCTCGCAGGGGCTAGCTGAAGCTTTCTTT. Translating gives CASSSQGLAEAFF.

In regard to this clonotype: It is likely a read error: a sequence one base away is far more abundant. This chain uses TRBV7-3 with TRBJ2-1, with 8 nucleotides matching TRBD1. The junction had 8 bases not matched to a gene; V was cut back by 0 bases and J by 10 bases. The CDR3 covers 15 residues. CDR1 and CDR2 from the germline V gene are SGHTA and FQGTGA. As DNA, the CDR3 is TGTGCCAGCAGCTTAACCCCGACAGGGGCCTACGAGCAGTTCTTC. Its translation: CASSLTPTGAYEQFF.

This clonotype showed up many times. The rearrangement uses TRBV2 and TRBJ1-1, with D maybe TRBD1 (5 bases). CDR1 and CDR2 from the germline V gene are SNHLY and FYNNEI. V lost 6 bases to trimming and J lost 0 bases, with 14 bases between them. The CDR3 runs 15 residues. This CDR3 reads CASSLGGTMNTEAFF. The CDR3 DNA reads as TGTGCCAGCAGCCTAGGAGGGACCATGAACACTGAAGCTTTCTTT.

This clonotype was recorded many times. The chain recombines TRBV3-1 with TRBJ2-7, with D possibly being TRBD1 or TRBD2 (5 bases each). CDR1 and CDR2 (germline): LGHDT, YNNKEL (reference sequence). V lost 5 bases and J 3 bases, leaving 14 bases between the germline ends. This CDR3 has 14 amino acids. CDR3 coding DNA: TGTGCCAGCAGCGAAAGGGACCCAAACTACGAGCAGTACTTC. Translation: CASSERDPNYEQYF.

This clonotype appeared a few times. This chain connects TRBV9 to TRBJ2-1; 10 nucleotides line up with TRBD2. Germline assignment: CDR1 SGDLS and CDR2 YYNGEE. V lost 0 bases, J lost 10 bases, and 7 bases stayed unmatched. CDR3 size: 15 residues. DNA for the CDR3: TGTGCCAGCAGCGTAGCTCGGCTAGCGGGAGTAGAGCAGTTCTTC. Residues: CASSVARLAGVEQFF.

This clonotype was counted at least ten times. The chain combines TRBV18 with TRBJ1-2, with D maybe TRBD1 (5 bases). The CDR3 is 15 residues long. Trimming removed 4 bases from V and 3 bases from J, with 15 bases in between. Germline V CDR1 and CDR2: KGHSH, LQKENI. Written as DNA, the CDR3 is TGTGCCAGCTCACAACCGCTCGGGACGGACTATGGCTACACCTTC. Protein product: CASSQPLGTDYGYTF.

This clonotype was counted many times. V gene TRBV6-5 combines with J gene TRBJ2-2; D not certain. The CDR3 is 15 amino acids. The V gene lost 2 bases and the J gene lost 5 bases, with 12 bases spanning the gap. CDR1 MNHEY and CDR2 SVGAGI come from the germline V gene. CDR3 nucleotides: TGTGCCAGCAGTTACGTCGCCCCCGGGACCGGGGAGCTGTTTTTT. Protein sequence: CASSYVAPGTGELFF.

This clonotype was detected ten times or more. The genes are TRBV18 and TRBJ1-4, with 7 positions matching TRBD1. Germline trimming cut 3 bases from V and 6 bases from J; bases unmatched to any gene: 7. The CDR3 sequence is 15 residues long. Germline CDR1 is KGHSH and CDR2 is LQKENI. CDR3 protein: CASSPAGQSYEKLFF. CDR3 sequence (DNA): TGTGCCAGCTCACCCGCGGGACAGTCCTATGAAAAACTGTTTTTT.

This clonotype was seen repeatedly, ten times or more. The genes are TRBV5-6 and TRBJ1-1, with a weak D call TRBD1 (6 bases). The CDR3 spans 14 residues. Germline CDR1 and CDR2: SGHDT and YYEEEE. V was clipped by 0 bases and J by 4 bases, with 10 bases between them. The CDR3 loop is CASSLAGGGTEAFF. CDR3 nucleotides: TGTGCCAGCAGCTTGGCGGGGGGCGGCACTGAAGCTTTCTTT.

The chain has TRBV2 and TRBJ2-5, with 8 nucleotides matching TRBD2. Trimming removed 4 bases from V and 5 bases from J; junction bases left unmatched: 0. Germline V lookup: CDR1 SNHLY, CDR2 FYNNEI. This CDR3 contains 12 residues. The CDR3 reads CASSASGETQYF. The CDR3 DNA is TGTGCCAGCAGTGCTAGCGGGGAGACCCAGTACTTC.

There are many counts of this clonotype. This chain joins TRBV9 and TRBJ2-1; no firm D call. The CDR3 spans 12 residues. Per the germline V gene, CDR1 is SGDLS and CDR2 is YYNGEE. V was trimmed by 2 bases and J by 9 bases, leaving 9 bases between them. The CDR3 is CASSVDKGEQFF. CDR3 DNA sequence: TGTGCCAGCAGCGTCGACAAGGGTGAGCAGTTCTTC.